The sequence of this TCR beta chain was determined in a study of cytomegalovirus exposure and HLA in healthy donors. A remark on this clone: Its antigen remains unidentified.

It was with 60 Vbeta and 13 Jbeta primers that the PCR ran. Some clones are missing from TCRdb's copy, which holds only in-frame ones; the method was immunoSEQ multiplex PCR. Of 130,000 or so clones listed, over 60% are singletons. This CDR3 has 13 amino acids. V dropped 5 bases and J dropped 7 bases, with 14 bases sitting between them. CDR1 SGHAT and CDR2 FQDESV come from the germline V gene (reference sequence). Findings and limits, study-wide: Information on immune exposure was restricted to one variable (CMV serostatus). A later analysis found TCR association rates differed by HLA locus, highest for DRB1 and lowest for HLA-C. The authors reported that TCR beta sequences could predict HLA-A and HLA-B alleles. These predictions were accurate for most subjects in the first cohort.

The chain couples TRBV11-1 to TRBJ1-1; D may be TRBD1 (6 bases). The receptor was isolated from a female donor in good health and CMV-seropositive. Sequences were obtained from PBMCs. The CDR3 sequence: CASSGTFYLEAFF. CDR3 coding DNA: TGTGCCAGCAGCGGGACATTCTACCTTGAAGCTTTCTTT. Together with reference TRBV11-1 and TRBJ1-1, the CDR3 gives the full variable domain: EAEVAQSPRYKITEKSQAVAFWCDPISGHATLYWYRQILGQGPELLVQFQDESVVDDSQLPKDRFSAERLKGVDSTLKIQPAELGDSAMYLCASSGTFYLEAFFGQGTRLTVV.